Listed below are T cell receptor beta chains from one sample, sequenced in a study of response to subunit inactivated influenza vaccine. A single record per CDR3 protein comes from TCRdb applying MiXCR to the RT-PCR reads. Of 860,000 or so distinct CDR3 sequences in the sample, around 21% were seen once. This specimen consisted of PBMCs from blood, obtained around 5 days after vaccination. The source of these receptors is a man aged 45 to 65 who received an inactivated influenza vaccine. CDR3s include the opening cysteine and the closing phenylalanine or tryptophan. A D gene is named only where the DNA matches it firmly. Expanded clones get a size class; other rows say once, few or many, or leave the size out.

j_call: TRBJ2-5
v_call: TRBV7-9
d_call: TRBD2
clone_size: few
cdr3_nt: TGTGCCAGCAGTCGACTAGCGGGGGACACCCAAGAGACCCAGTACTTC
cdr3_aa: CASSRLAGDTQETQYF

j_call: TRBJ1-1
v_call: TRBV7-6
d_call: .
clone_size: .
cdr3_nt: TGTGCCAGCAGCTCCGAGGTCCGCGGTGAAGCTTTCTTT
cdr3_aa: CASSSEVRGEAFF

j_call: TRBJ2-7
v_call: TRBV4-3
d_call: TRBD2
clone_size: .
cdr3_nt: TGCGCCAGCAGCCAAGAACCGGGGGGAAGGCAGTACTTC
cdr3_aa: CASSQEPGGRQYF

j_call: TRBJ1-4
v_call: TRBV6-1
d_call: .
clone_size: .
cdr3_nt: TGTGCCAGCAGGAGTCTAGGGGGTAGTGAAAAACTGTTTTTT
cdr3_aa: CASRSLGGSEKLFF

j_call: TRBJ2-7
v_call: TRBV7-2
d_call: .
clone_size: few
cdr3_nt: TGTGCCAGCAGCTTAGCTGCGGGGACTGAGCAGTACTTC
cdr3_aa: CASSLAAGTEQYF

j_call: TRBJ1-2
v_call: TRBV5-6
d_call: .
clone_size: many
cdr3_nt: TGTGCCAGCAGCTTGAGGGTGTGGGGACCCAACTATGGCTACACCTTC
cdr3_aa: CASSLRVWGPNYGYTF

j_call: TRBJ1-1
v_call: TRBV10-3
d_call: TRBD1
clone_size: few
cdr3_nt: TGTGCCATCAGTGGGAAAGGGGGCATGACTGAAGCTTTCTTT
cdr3_aa: CAISGKGGMTEAFF

j_call: TRBJ2-7
v_call: TRBV20-1
d_call: TRBD2
clone_size: few
cdr3_nt: TGCAGTGCTAGAGAGACTAGCGGGAGCGAGGGCGAGCAGTACTTC
cdr3_aa: CSARETSGSEGEQYF

j_call: TRBJ2-4
v_call: TRBV11-2
d_call: TRBD1
clone_size: few
cdr3_nt: TGTGCCAGCAGCTTACATAAGACAGGGGGCCTGAACATTCAGTACTTC
cdr3_aa: CASSLHKTGGLNIQYF

j_call: TRBJ2-6
v_call: TRBV4-2
d_call: .
clone_size: .
cdr3_nt: TGTGCCAGCAGCCGGCAGACAGGCTCTGGGGCCAACGTCCTGACTTTC
cdr3_aa: CASSRQTGSGANVLTF

j_call: TRBJ2-1
v_call: TRBV20-1
d_call: .
clone_size: few
cdr3_nt: TGCAGTGCCCGCGGTGGGACTCGACGAAGCAATGAGCAGTTCTTC
cdr3_aa: CSARGGTRRSNEQFF

j_call: TRBJ2-5
v_call: TRBV4-2
d_call: TRBD2
clone_size: many
cdr3_nt: TGTGCCAGCAGCCAAGTGGTAGCGGGAGAGCCCGGAGAGACCCAGTACTTC
cdr3_aa: CASSQVVAGEPGETQYF

j_call: TRBJ2-3
v_call: TRBV6-1
d_call: TRBD1
clone_size: .
cdr3_nt: TGTGCCAGCAGTGAAGCGGGACAGGGAACAGATACGCAGTATTTT
cdr3_aa: CASSEAGQGTDTQYF

j_call: TRBJ2-3
v_call: TRBV20-1
d_call: TRBD2
clone_size: few
cdr3_nt: TGCAGTGCTATTCGACTAGCGGGGTCCACAGATACGCAGTATTTT
cdr3_aa: CSAIRLAGSTDTQYF

j_call: TRBJ2-1
v_call: TRBV7-2
d_call: TRBD2
clone_size: few
cdr3_nt: TGTGCCAGCAGCTACGGACTAGCTCAGGTTGAGCAGTTCTTC
cdr3_aa: CASSYGLAQVEQFF

j_call: TRBJ1-2
v_call: TRBV29-1
d_call: TRBD1
clone_size: few
cdr3_nt: TGCAGCGTTGAGCAAACAGGGGCGTTTTCTTATGGCTACACCTTC
cdr3_aa: CSVEQTGAFSYGYTF

j_call: TRBJ2-1
v_call: TRBV3-1
d_call: TRBD2
clone_size: few
cdr3_nt: TGTGCCAGCAGCCTTAGCGGGAGGGCCGGTAATGAGCAGTTCTTC
cdr3_aa: CASSLSGRAGNEQFF

j_call: TRBJ1-2
v_call: TRBV15
d_call: .
clone_size: .
cdr3_nt: TGTGCCACCAGCAGAGACCAGGGGCCAGGGTATGGCTACACCTTC
cdr3_aa: CATSRDQGPGYGYTF

j_call: TRBJ2-7
v_call: TRBV25-1
d_call: .
clone_size: .
cdr3_nt: TGTGCCAGTTTTCGATACGAGCAGTACTTC
cdr3_aa: CASFRYEQYF

j_call: TRBJ2-3
v_call: TRBV29-1
d_call: TRBD1
clone_size: .
cdr3_nt: TGCAGCGTCCACTTCCGGGACAGGGTCTACACAGATACGCAGTATTTT
cdr3_aa: CSVHFRDRVYTDTQYF

j_call: TRBJ1-6
v_call: TRBV20-1
d_call: .
clone_size: few
cdr3_nt: TGCAGTGCTAGTTCGGGTAGGGAAAGGACCTATAATTCACCCCTCCACTTT
cdr3_aa: CSASSGRERTYNSPLHF

j_call: TRBJ1-5
v_call: TRBV6-2/TRBV6-3
d_call: TRBD1
clone_size: few
cdr3_nt: TGTGCCAGCAGTTACTTCGGGACAGGTGGTGCCGCCCAGCATTTT
cdr3_aa: CASSYFGTGGAAQHF

j_call: TRBJ2-1
v_call: TRBV20-1
d_call: TRBD2
clone_size: .
cdr3_nt: TGCAGTGCTAGTGGGGGACTAGCGTTGGATGAGCAGTTCTTC
cdr3_aa: CSASGGLALDEQFF

j_call: TRBJ2-1
v_call: TRBV10-2
d_call: TRBD2
clone_size: many
cdr3_nt: TGCGCCAGCACTGGGACTAGGGATTGGGCCGAGCAGTTCTTC
cdr3_aa: CASTGTRDWAEQFF

j_call: TRBJ2-7
v_call: TRBV28
d_call: TRBD1
clone_size: .
cdr3_nt: TGTGCCAGCAAGGGGACAGGCTACTACGAGCAGTACTTC
cdr3_aa: CASKGTGYYEQYF

j_call: TRBJ2-1
v_call: TRBV5-1
d_call: TRBD1
clone_size: few
cdr3_nt: TGCGCCAGCAGCTGGGCCGGGACAGGGGCTTATTACTCCTCCTACAATGAGCAGTTCTTC
cdr3_aa: CASSWAGTGAYYSSYNEQFF

j_call: TRBJ1-5
v_call: TRBV20-1
d_call: .
clone_size: .
cdr3_nt: TGCAGTGCTAGAGTTGGGCAGGGCCGCCAGCCCCAGCATTTT
cdr3_aa: CSARVGQGRQPQHF

j_call: TRBJ2-3
v_call: TRBV5-1
d_call: .
clone_size: few
cdr3_nt: TGCGCCAGCAGCGGGACCGGAGATACGCAGTATTTT
cdr3_aa: CASSGTGDTQYF

j_call: TRBJ2-3
v_call: TRBV29-1
d_call: TRBD2
clone_size: .
cdr3_nt: TGCAGCGTTGCCGGGAGGGCCAAGGATACGCAGTATTTT
cdr3_aa: CSVAGRAKDTQYF

j_call: TRBJ2-6
v_call: TRBV4-2
d_call: .
clone_size: .
cdr3_nt: TGTGCCAGCAGCCCGCTCTCAGGGGAAAGCTCTGGGGCCAACGTCCTGACTTTC
cdr3_aa: CASSPLSGESSGANVLTF